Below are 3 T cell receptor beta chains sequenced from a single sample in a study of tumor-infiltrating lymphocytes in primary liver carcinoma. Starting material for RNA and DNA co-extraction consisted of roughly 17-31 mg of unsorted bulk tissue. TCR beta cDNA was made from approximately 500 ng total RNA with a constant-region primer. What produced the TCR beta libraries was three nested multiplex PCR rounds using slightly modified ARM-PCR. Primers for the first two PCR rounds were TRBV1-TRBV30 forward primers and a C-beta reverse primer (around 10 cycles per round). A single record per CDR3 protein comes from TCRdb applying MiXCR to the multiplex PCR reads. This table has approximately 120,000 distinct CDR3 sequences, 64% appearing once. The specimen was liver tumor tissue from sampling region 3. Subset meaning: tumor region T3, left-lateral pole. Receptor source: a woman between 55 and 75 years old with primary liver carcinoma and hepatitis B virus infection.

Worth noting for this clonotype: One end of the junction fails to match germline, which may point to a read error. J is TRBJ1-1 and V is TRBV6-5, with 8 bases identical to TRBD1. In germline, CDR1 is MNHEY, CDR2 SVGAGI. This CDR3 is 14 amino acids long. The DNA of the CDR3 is TGTGCCAGCAGTTCTACAGGGGGTATCGCTGAAGCTCTCTTT. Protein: CASSSTGGIAEALF.

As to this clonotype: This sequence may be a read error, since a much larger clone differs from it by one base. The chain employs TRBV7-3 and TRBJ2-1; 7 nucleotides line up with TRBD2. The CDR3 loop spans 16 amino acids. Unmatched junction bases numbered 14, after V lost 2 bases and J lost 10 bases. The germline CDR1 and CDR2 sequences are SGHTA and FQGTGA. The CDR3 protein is CASSLDRPGLTGEQFF. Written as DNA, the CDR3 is TGTGCCAGCAGCTTAGATAGACCGGGACTAACGGGAGAGCAGTTCTTC.

The DNA of the CDR3 is TGTGCCAGCAGCTTAGAATCGGGGGCCGAGCAGTACTTC. Translated, it gives CASSLESGAEQYF. The chain uses TRBV11-2 and TRBJ2-7; D possibly uses TRBD1 or TRBD2 (6 bases each). Trimming removed 0 bases from V and 6 bases from J, with 9 bases in between. The CDR3 is 13 residues long. The germline V gene encodes CDR1 SGHAT and CDR2 FQNNGV.